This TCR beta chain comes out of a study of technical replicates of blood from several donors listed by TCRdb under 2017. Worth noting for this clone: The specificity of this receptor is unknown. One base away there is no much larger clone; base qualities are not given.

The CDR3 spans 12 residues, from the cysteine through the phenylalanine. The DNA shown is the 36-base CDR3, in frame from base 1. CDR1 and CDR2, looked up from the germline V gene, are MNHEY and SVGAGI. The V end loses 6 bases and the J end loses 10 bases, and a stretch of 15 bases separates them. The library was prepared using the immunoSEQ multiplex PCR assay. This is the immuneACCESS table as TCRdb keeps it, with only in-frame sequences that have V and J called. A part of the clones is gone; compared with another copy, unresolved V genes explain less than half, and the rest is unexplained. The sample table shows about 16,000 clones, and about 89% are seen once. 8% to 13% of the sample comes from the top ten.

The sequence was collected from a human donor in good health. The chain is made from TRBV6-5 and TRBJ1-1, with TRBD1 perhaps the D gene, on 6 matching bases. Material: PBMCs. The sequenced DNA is TGTGCCAGCAGCCCCAAGGGAGGGGGAGCTTTCTTT. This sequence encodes CASSPKGGGAFF.